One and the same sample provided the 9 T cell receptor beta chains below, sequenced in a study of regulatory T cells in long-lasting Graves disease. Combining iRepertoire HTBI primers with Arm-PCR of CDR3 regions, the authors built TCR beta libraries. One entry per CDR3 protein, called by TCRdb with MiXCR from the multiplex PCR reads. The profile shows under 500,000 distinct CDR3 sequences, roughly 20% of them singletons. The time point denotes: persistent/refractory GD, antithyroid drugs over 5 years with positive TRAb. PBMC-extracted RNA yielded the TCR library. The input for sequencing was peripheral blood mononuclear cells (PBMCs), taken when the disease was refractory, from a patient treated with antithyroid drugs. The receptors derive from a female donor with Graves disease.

The CDR3 DNA is TGTGCCAGCAGCGATCCCCCTGCAGGGGGTTATAACACTGAAGCTTTCTTT. Translated: CASSDPPAGGYNTEAFF. This chain uses TRBV7-6 with TRBJ1-1; 7 bases fit TRBD1. J lost 2 bases, V lost 5 bases, and 14 bases had no gene match. The CDR3 consists of 17 residues. Germline V lookup: CDR1 SGHVS, CDR2 FNYEAQ.

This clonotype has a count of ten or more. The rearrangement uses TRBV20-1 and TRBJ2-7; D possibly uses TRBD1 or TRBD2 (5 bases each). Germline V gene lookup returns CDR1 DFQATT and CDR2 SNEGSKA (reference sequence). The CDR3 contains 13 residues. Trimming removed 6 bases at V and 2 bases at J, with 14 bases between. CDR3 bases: TGCAGTGCACCCGGGACCGGCACCTACGAGCAGTACTTC. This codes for CSAPGTGTYEQYF.

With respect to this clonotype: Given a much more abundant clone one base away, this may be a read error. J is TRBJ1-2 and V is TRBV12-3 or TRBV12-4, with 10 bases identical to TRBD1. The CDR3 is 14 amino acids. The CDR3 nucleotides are TGTGCCAGCAGTCCCCAGGGACAGGGGTATGACTACACCTTC. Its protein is CASSPQGQGYDYTF.

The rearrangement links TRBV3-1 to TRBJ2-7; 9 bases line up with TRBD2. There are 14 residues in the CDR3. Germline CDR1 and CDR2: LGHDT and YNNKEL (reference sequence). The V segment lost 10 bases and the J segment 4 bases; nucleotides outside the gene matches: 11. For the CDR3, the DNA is TGTGCCACCAGTGTTAGCGGGAGAGTGTACGAGCAGTACTTC. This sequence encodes CATSVSGRVYEQYF.

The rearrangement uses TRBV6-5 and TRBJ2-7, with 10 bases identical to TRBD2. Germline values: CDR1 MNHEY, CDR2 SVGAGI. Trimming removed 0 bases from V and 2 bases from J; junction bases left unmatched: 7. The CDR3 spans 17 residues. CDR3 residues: CASSYSISSGRAYEQYF. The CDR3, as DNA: TGTGCCAGCAGTTACTCGATATCAAGCGGGAGGGCCTACGAGCAGTACTTC.

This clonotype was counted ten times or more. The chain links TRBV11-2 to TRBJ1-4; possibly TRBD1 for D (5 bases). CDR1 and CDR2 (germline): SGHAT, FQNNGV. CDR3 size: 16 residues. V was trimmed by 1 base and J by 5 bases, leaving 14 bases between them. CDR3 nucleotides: TGTGCCAGCAGCTTAGGGAACCGGGGCCTCAATGAAAAACTGTTTTTT. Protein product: CASSLGNRGLNEKLFF.

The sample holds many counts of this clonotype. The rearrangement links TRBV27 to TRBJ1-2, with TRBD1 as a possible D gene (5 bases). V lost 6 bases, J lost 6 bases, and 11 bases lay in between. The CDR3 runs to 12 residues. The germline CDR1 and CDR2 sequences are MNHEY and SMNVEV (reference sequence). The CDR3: CASRQGGHGYTF. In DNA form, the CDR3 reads TGTGCCAGCAGGCAGGGCGGGCATGGCTACACCTTC.

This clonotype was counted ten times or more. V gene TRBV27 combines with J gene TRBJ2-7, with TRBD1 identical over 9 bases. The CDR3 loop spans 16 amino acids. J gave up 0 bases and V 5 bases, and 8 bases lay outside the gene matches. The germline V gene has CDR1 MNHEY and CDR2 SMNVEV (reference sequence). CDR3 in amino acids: CASSTGGQGSSYEQYF. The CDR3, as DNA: TGTGCCAGCAGTACCGGGGGACAGGGCAGCTCCTACGAGCAGTACTTC.

DNA of the CDR3: TGTGCCTGGAGTGTAAGGGGACTAGCGAGGACCTACGAGCAGTACTTC. This translates into CAWSVRGLARTYEQYF. The chain uses TRBV30 and TRBJ2-7; TRBD2 matches 10 bases. The germline gives CDR1 GTSNPN, CDR2 SVGIG (reference sequence). The CDR3 covers 16 residues. Germline trimming cut 0 bases from V and 2 bases from J; bases unmatched to any gene: 7.